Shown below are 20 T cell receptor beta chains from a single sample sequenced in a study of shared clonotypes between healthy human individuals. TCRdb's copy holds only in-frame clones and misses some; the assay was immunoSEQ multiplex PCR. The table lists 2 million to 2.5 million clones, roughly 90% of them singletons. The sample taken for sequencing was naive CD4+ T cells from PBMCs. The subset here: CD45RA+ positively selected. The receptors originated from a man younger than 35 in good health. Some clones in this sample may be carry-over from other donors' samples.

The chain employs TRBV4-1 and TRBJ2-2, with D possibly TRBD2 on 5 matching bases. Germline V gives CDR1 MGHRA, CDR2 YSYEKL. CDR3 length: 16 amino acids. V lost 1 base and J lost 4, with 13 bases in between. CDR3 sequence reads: CASSQVPLRGTGELFF. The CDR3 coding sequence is TGCGCCAGCAGCCAAGTACCACTACGGGGCACCGGGGAGCTGTTTTTT.

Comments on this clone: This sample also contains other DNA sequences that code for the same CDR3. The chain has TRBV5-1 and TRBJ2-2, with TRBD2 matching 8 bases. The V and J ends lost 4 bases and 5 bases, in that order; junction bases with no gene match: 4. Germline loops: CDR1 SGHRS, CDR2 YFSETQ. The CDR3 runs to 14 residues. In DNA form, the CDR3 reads TGCGCCAGCAGCCCCGGGGGGGGGACCGGGGAGCTGTTTTTT. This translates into CASSPGGGTGELFF.

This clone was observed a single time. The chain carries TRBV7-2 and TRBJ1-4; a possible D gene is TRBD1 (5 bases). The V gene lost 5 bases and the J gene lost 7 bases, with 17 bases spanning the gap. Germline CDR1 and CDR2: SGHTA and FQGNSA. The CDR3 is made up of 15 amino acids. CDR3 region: CASSPRRQGVEKLFF. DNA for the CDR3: TGTGCCAGCAGCCCAAGGCGGCAGGGAGTTGAAAAACTGTTTTTT.

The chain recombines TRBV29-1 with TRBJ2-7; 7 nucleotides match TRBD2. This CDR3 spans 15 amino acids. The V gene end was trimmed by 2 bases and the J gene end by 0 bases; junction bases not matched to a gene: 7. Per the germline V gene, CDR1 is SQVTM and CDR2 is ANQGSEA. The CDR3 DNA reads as TGCAGCGTTGAAAAGGTAGGCGGGGGCTCCTACGAGCAGTACTTC. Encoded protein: CSVEKVGGGSYEQYF.

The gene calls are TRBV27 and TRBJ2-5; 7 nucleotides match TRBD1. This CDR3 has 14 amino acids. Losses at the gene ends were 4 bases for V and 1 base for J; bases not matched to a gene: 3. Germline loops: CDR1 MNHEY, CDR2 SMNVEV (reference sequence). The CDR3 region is CASSSRTGQETQYF. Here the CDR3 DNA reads TGTGCCAGCAGTTCGAGGACAGGCCAAGAGACCCAGTACTTC.

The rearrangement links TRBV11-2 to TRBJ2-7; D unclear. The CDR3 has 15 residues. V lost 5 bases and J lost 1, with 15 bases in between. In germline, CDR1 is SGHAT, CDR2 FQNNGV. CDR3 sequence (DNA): TGTGCCAGCAGCCCAACCCGGGCCTTGTCCTACGAGCAGTACTTC. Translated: CASSPTRALSYEQYF.

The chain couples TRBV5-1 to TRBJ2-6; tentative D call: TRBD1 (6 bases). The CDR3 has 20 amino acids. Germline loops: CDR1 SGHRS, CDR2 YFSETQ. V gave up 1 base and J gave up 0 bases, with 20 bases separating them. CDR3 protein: CASSLRSGAVPASGANVLTF. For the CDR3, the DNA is TGCGCCAGCAGCTTGAGGTCAGGGGCCGTGCCGGCCTCTGGGGCCAACGTCCTGACTTTC.

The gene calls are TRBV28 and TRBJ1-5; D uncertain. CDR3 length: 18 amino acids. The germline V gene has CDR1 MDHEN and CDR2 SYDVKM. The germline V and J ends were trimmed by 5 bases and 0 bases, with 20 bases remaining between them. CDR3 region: CASSPPRGDGNSNQPQHF. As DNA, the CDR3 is TGTGCCAGCAGTCCCCCCCGAGGTGACGGCAATAGCAATCAGCCCCAGCATTTT.

CDR3 DNA: TGTGCCAGCAGCTTAAAGGGACAGGGATCTGAAGCTTTCTTT. It translates to CASSLKGQGSEAFF. The V call is TRBV7-8, the J call TRBJ1-1; TRBD1 agrees at 9 bases. Germline lookup yields CDR1 SGHVS and CDR2 FQNEAQ. CDR3 length equals 14 residues. V trimming: 2 bases; J trimming: 6 bases; junction bases outside the gene matches: 4. Using reference TRBV7-8 and TRBJ1-1 for the parts outside the CDR3, the full variable domain is GAGVSQSPRYKVAKRGQDVALRCDPISGHVSLFWYQQALGQGPEFLTYFQNEAQLDKSGLPSDRFFAERPEGSVSTLKIQRTQQEDSAVYLCASSLKGQGSEAFFGQGTRLTVV.

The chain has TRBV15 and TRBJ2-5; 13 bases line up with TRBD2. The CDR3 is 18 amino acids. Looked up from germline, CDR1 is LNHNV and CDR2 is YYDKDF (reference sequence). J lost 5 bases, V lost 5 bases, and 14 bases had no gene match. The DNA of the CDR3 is TGTGCCACCAGCCTCACTGGACTAGCGGGAGCACCGAGGGAGACCCAGTACTTC. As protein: CATSLTGLAGAPRETQYF.

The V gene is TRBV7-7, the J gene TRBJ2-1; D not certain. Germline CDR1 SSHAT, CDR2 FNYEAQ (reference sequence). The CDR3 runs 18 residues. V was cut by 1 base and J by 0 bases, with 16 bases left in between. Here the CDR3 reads CASSLVPIGPGSYNEQFF. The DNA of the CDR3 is TGTGCCAGCAGCTTAGTACCCATTGGTCCGGGCTCCTACAATGAGCAGTTCTTC.

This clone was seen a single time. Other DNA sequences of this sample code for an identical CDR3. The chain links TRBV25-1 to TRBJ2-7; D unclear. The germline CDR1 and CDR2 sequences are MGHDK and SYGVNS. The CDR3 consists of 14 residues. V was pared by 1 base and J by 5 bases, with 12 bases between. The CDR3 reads CASSESLGLDEQYF. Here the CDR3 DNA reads TGTGCCAGCAGTGAATCGCTGGGTCTGGACGAGCAGTACTTC.

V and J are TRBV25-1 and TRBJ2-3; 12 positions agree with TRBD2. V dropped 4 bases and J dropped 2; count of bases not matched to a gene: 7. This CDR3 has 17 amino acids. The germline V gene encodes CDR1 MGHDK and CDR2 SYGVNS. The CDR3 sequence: CASSVVTSGRSTDTQYF. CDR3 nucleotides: TGTGCCAGCAGTGTTGTTACTAGCGGGAGGTCCACAGATACGCAGTATTTT.

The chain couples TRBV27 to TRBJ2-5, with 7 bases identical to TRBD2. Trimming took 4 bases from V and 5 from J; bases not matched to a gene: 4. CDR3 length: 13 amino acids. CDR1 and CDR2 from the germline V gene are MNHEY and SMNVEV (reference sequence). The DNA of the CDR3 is TGTGCCAGCAGTTGGCGGCGGGGGGAGACCCAGTACTTC. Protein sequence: CASSWRRGETQYF.

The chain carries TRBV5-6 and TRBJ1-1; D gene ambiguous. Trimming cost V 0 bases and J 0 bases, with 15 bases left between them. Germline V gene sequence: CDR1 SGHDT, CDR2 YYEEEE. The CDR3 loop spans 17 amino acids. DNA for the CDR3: TGTGCCAGCAGCTTGGCCGTACGCCGTGGGATGAACACTGAAGCTTTCTTT. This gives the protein CASSLAVRRGMNTEAFF.

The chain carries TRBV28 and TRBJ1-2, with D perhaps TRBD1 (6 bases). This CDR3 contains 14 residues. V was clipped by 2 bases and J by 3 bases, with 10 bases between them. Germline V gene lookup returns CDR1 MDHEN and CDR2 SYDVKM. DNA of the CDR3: TGTGCCAGCAGTTTAAGGGGGGTGTACTATGGCTACACCTTC. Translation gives CASSLRGVYYGYTF.

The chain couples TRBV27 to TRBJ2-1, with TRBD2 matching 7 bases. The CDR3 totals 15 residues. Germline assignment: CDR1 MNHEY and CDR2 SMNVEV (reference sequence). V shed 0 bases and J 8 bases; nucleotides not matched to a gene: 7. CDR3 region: CASSLSRTRGDEQFF. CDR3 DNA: TGTGCCAGCAGTTTATCGAGGACTAGGGGCGATGAGCAGTTCTTC.

The DNA for the CDR3 is TGTGCCAGCAGCTTAGTCCCAGCGGAACCCTCCTACGAGCAGTACTTC. This gives the protein CASSLVPAEPSYEQYF. This sequence joins TRBV7-2 and TRBJ2-7; weak D call: TRBD2 (5 bases). The germline CDR1 and CDR2 sequences are SGHTA and FQGNSA. This CDR3 is 16 amino acids long. Trimming removed 1 base from V and 0 bases from J, with 13 bases in between.

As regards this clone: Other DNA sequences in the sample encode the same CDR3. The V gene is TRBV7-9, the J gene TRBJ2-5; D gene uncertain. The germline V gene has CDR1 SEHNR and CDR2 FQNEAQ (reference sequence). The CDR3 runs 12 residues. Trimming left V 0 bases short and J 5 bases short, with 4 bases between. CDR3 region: CASSLAAETQYF. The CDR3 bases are TGTGCCAGCAGCTTAGCAGCGGAGACCCAGTACTTC.

The CDR3 loop reads CASGLSTLDHYGYTF. The CDR3 bases are TGTGCTAGTGGTTTGTCAACCCTAGACCACTATGGCTACACCTTC. V is TRBV12-5 and J is TRBJ1-2; the D is unclear. This CDR3 region has 15 residues. The germline CDR1 and CDR2 sequences are LGHNT and FRNRAP. Trimming took off 2 bases at V and 3 bases at J, with 13 bases between the two ends. The complete variable domain, with remaining parts taken from reference TRBV12-5 and TRBJ1-2, reads DARVTQTPRHKVTEMGQEVTMRCQPILGHNTVFWYRQTMMQGLELLAYFRNRAPLDDSGMPKDRFSAEMPDATLATLKIQPSEPRDSAVYFCASGLSTLDHYGYTFGSGTRLTVV.